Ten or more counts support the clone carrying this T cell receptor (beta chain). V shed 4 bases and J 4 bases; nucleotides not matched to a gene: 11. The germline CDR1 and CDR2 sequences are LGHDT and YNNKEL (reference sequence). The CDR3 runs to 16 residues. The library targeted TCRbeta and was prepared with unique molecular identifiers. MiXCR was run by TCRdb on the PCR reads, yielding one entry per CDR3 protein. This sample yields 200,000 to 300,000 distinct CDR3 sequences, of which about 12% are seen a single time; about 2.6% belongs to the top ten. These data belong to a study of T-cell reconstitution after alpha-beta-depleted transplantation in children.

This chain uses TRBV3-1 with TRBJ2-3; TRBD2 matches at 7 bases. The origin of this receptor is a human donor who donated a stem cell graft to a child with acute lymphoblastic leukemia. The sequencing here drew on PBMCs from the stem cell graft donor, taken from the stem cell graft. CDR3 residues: CASSPGGSSKADTQYF. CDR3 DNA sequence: TGTGCCAGCAGCCCGGGCGGGAGTAGTAAGGCAGATACGCAGTATTTT.